This TCR beta chain comes out of a study of blood T cell repertoires in COVID-19. Sequenced by immunoSEQ multiplex PCR; TCRdb stores in-frame clones only, minus some. This table holds 150,000 to 200,000 clones, about 83% found once. The germline CDR1 and CDR2 sequences are SGHNT and YYREEE (reference sequence). The CDR3 runs to 17 residues. The V end was cut by 1 base, the J end by 5 bases, with 21 bases between. This sequence was found in a woman in her thirties who had been exposed to COVID-19. V and J are TRBV5-4 and TRBJ2-5; a possible D gene is TRBD2 (6 bases). Material: PBMCs or T cells enriched from blood (not recorded which). The CDR3 protein is CASSLWGGAPGSETQYF. CDR3 nucleotide sequence: TGTGCCAGCAGCTTGTGGGGTGGTGCTCCCGGGAGTGAGACCCAGTACTTC.